A single sample is the source of the 7 T cell receptor beta chains below, sequenced in a study of blood T cells in healthy people across ages (dated by TCRdb to between 2015 and 2016). The receptor library was made with 5' RACE. The listed sequencing device is Illumina HiSeq 2500. A second PCR of about 7 to 12 cycles was run with a J-beta primer mix and a sample-barcoded 5' primer. TCRdb trimmed the raw reads at Q25, called clones with MiXCR and kept productive beta chains. Each CDR3 protein gets just one entry, which takes the most common genes and DNA from the rows behind it. The sample data list about 1.8 million distinct CDR3 sequences, and 49% of these were observed just once. The ten largest clones represent around 2.1% of the sample. Sequenced: blood. The receptor set was obtained from a woman aged 40 to 49 in good health.

J is TRBJ2-3 and V is TRBV5-1; D possibly corresponds to TRBD1 (5 bases). The germline V and J ends were trimmed by 7 bases and 0 bases, with 9 bases remaining between them. Germline V CDR1 and CDR2: SGHRS, YFSETQ. The CDR3 length is 13 residues. CDR3 sequence (DNA): TGCGCCAGCGGGGCAGGAAGCACAGATACGCAGTATTTT. This encodes CASGAGSTDTQYF.

The chain combines TRBV4-3 with TRBJ1-2, with 8 bases identical to TRBD1. The junction had 7 bases not matched to a gene; V was cut back by 4 bases and J by 0 bases. The CDR3 runs 16 residues. Germline-derived CDR1 and CDR2 are LGHNA and YSLEER. CDR3 sequence (DNA): TGCGCCAGCAGCCGAGGACAGGGCTACACTAACTATGGCTACACCTTC. Its protein is CASSRGQGYTNYGYTF.

The chain carries TRBV6-1 and TRBJ2-6; TRBD1 might be the D (7 bases). There are 16 residues in the CDR3. CDR1 and CDR2 (germline): MNHNS, SASEGT. Trimming left V 4 bases short and J 2 bases short, with 12 bases between. For the CDR3, the DNA is TGTGCCAGCAGTGTGTCAGGGGGGCCTGGGGCCAACGTCCTGACTTTC. Amino acid sequence: CASSVSGGPGANVLTF.

This clonotype came up a few times. The genes are TRBV12-3 or TRBV12-4 and TRBJ2-1, with 8 bases identical to TRBD2. This CDR3 comprises 14 residues. The J segment lost 5 bases and the V segment lost 6 bases, leaving 6 bases of the junction unmatched. CDR3 amino acids: CASSLGLGNNEQFF. For the CDR3, the DNA is TGTGCCAGCAGCCTGGGACTAGGTAACAATGAGCAGTTCTTC.

This clonotype has a handful of counts. One end of the junction varies from germline; a read error may be responsible. This chain joins TRBV7-7 and TRBJ2-1, with 7 positions matching TRBD1. Germline CDR1 reads SSHAT; CDR2 reads FNYEAQ (reference sequence). This CDR3 has 15 amino acids. CDR3 nucleotide sequence: TGTGCTAGCAGTCCGGGACAGTCGGTACCCAATGAGCAGTTCTTC. It yields the protein CASSPGQSVPNEQFF.

The gene calls are TRBV6-2 or TRBV6-3 and TRBJ2-3; a weak D match, TRBD2 (7 bases). CDR1 is MNHEY and CDR2 is SVGEGT in the germline V gene. The CDR3 has 17 residues. Trimming took 6 bases from V and 9 from J, leaving 28 bases between them. The DNA of the CDR3 is TGTGCCAGCAGGGAGGGGGAGGGACTGCCCCACGGTAACACGCAGTATTTT. Its protein product is CASREGEGLPHGNTQYF.

This clonotype was seen a handful of times. This chain joins TRBV6-1 and TRBJ2-4; TRBD1 matches at 7 bases. Germline CDR1 and CDR2: MNHNS and SASEGT. CDR3 length: 17 amino acids. V lost 6 bases to trimming and J lost 2 bases; unmatched junction nucleotides: 13. In DNA, the CDR3 is TGTGCCAGCAGAGCTTTATCAGGGGGTTTGACCAAAAACATTCAGTACTTC. Protein sequence: CASRALSGGLTKNIQYF.